The 19 T cell receptor beta chains presented below share a single source sample, sequenced in a study of T cell responses to AZD1222 COVID-19 vaccine. The repertoire was sequenced with immunoSEQ multiplex PCR; TCRdb's copy has only in-frame clones and lacks some. The table lists about 180,000 clones, roughly nine tenths of them singletons. Specimen: peripheral blood, collected on day 0 of AZD1222 vaccination. These receptors came from an adult in good health.

Only a few counts were recorded for this clone. The chain links TRBV7-9 to TRBJ1-2; D is ambiguous. The V gene lost 1 base and the J gene lost 4 bases, with 13 bases spanning the gap. The germline V gene has CDR1 SEHNR and CDR2 FQNEAQ (reference sequence). The CDR3 spans 15 residues. The CDR3 loop reads CASSLVSGYGYGYTF. The DNA for the CDR3 is TGTGCCAGCAGCTTAGTTAGTGGGTATGGCTATGGCTACACCTTC.

The V gene is TRBV6-7, the J gene TRBJ1-2; TRBD1 matches 7 bases. TRBV6-7 is flagged as an ORF with uncertain function. V shed 0 bases and J 8 bases; nucleotides not matched to a gene: 18. The CDR3 runs to 18 residues. The CDR3 nucleotides read TGTGCCAGCAGTTACTCTAGGCGAAGGGGAGGGGGCGGAGGCGGCTACACCTTC. It is translated as CASSYSRRRGGGGGGYTF.

Of note for this clone: The same CDR3 also results from other DNA sequences found in this sample. The chain uses TRBV5-1 and TRBJ1-1; D gene unclear. V was cut by 0 bases and J by 1 base, with 4 bases left in between. The CDR3 runs 13 residues. In germline, CDR1 is SGHRS, CDR2 YFSETQ. This chain's CDR3 is CASSLGENTEAFF. DNA of the CDR3: TGCGCCAGCAGCTTGGGAGAGAACACTGAAGCTTTCTTT.

The V call is TRBV5-4, the J call TRBJ2-1; 7 bases align to TRBD2. The CDR3 runs 15 residues. V lost 0 bases and J lost 9; bases outside the gene matches: 9. Looked up from germline, CDR1 is SGHNT and CDR2 is YYREEE (reference sequence). The DNA of the CDR3 is TGTGCCAGCAGCTTGGTAGCGGGCCCCCTCGGTGAGCAGTTCTTC. Its protein is CASSLVAGPLGEQFF.

This rearrangement joins TRBV27 to TRBJ1-2; 7 bases are a match to TRBD1. The length of the CDR3 is 13 residues. The germline V gene encodes CDR1 MNHEY and CDR2 SMNVEV (reference sequence). With 4 bases clipped from V and 7 bases from J, the junction kept 6 bases outside the gene matches. The CDR3: CASSSRQGVGYTF. The CDR3 DNA sequence: TGTGCCAGCAGTTCCCGACAGGGTGTTGGCTACACCTTC.

This chain uses TRBV7-2 with TRBJ1-5, with a possible D match to TRBD1 (5 bases). This CDR3 contains 15 residues. Germline CDR1 is SGHTA and CDR2 is FQGNSA. Deletions cut 1 base from V and 7 bases from J, with 14 bases between. The CDR3 protein is CASSLVSGGGQPQHF. The CDR3 DNA reads as TGTGCCAGCAGCTTAGTTAGCGGGGGAGGCCAGCCCCAGCATTTT.

This clone was counted a single time. V is TRBV5-1 and J is TRBJ1-1, with D perhaps TRBD1 (6 bases). Germline loops: CDR1 SGHRS, CDR2 YFSETQ. Trimming removed 4 bases from V and 0 bases from J, with 10 bases in between. This CDR3 region has 14 residues. Here the CDR3 reads CASSAGQLNTEAFF. CDR3 DNA sequence: TGCGCCAGCAGCGCCGGACAGCTGAACACTGAAGCTTTCTTT.

This clone occurred once. V gene TRBV5-6 combines with J gene TRBJ1-5; 7 positions match TRBD1. CDR3 size: 15 residues. V shed 0 bases and J 3 bases; nucleotides not matched to a gene: 3. CDR1 SGHDT and CDR2 YYEEEE come from the germline V gene. CDR3 residues: CASSLGQGVNQPQHF. CDR3 DNA sequence: TGTGCCAGCAGCTTGGGCCAGGGGGTCAATCAGCCCCAGCATTTT.

The CDR3 reads CASRTRGSYNEQFF. The CDR3 region has the DNA TGTGCCAGCAGAACTAGGGGATCCTACAATGAGCAGTTCTTC. The V call is TRBV5-4, the J call TRBJ2-1; perhaps D is TRBD1 or TRBD2 (5 bases each). Germline-derived CDR1 and CDR2 are SGHNT and YYREEE (reference sequence). This CDR3 comprises 14 residues. The V and J ends lost 5 bases and 1 base respectively, with 10 bases between them.

The chain couples TRBV7-9 to TRBJ2-1; the D is unclear. The CDR3 extends over 16 amino acids. Germline loops: CDR1 SEHNR, CDR2 FQNEAQ (reference sequence). V dropped 4 bases and J dropped 0 bases, with 13 bases sitting between them. The CDR3 region has the DNA TGTGCCAGCAGCTCCTCTCAACCGAGCTCCTACAATGAGCAGTTCTTC. It specifies CASSSSQPSSYNEQFF.

V gene TRBV28 combines with J gene TRBJ1-5, with a weak D call TRBD1 (5 bases). V lost 5 bases and J 7 bases, leaving 18 bases between the germline ends. The germline V gene encodes CDR1 MDHEN and CDR2 SYDVKM. This CDR3 has 15 residues. The CDR3 is CASSMRTMSLQPQHF. The DNA for the CDR3 is TGTGCCAGCAGTATGAGGACAATGTCTTTGCAGCCCCAGCATTTT.

This chain joins TRBV5-1 and TRBJ1-6; 9 bases are a match to TRBD1. V trimming: 7 bases; J trimming: 10 bases; junction bases outside the gene matches: 12. The CDR3 loop spans 15 amino acids. Germline loops: CDR1 SGHRS, CDR2 YFSETQ. CDR3 DNA sequence: TGCGCCAGCCAGCGGGTGACAGGGGGTAACTCACCCCTCCACTTT. The encoded protein is CASQRVTGGNSPLHF.

As to this clone: The CDR3 does not close with the conserved phenylalanine or tryptophan, likely indicating a read error. The limits of the CDR3 on the DNA are not certain, so only TCRdb's listed CDR3 is given. V gene TRBV15 combines with J gene TRBJ1-4. Germline CDR1 reads LNHNV; CDR2 reads YYDKDF (reference sequence). The CDR3 numbers 13 amino acids, ends counted. The CDR3 sequence is CATSRDRTEGREI.

V is TRBV7-9 and J is TRBJ2-7; tentatively, D is TRBD1 (6 bases). The CDR3 is 13 residues long. Germline V CDR1 and CDR2: SEHNR, FQNEAQ (reference sequence). V shed 10 bases and J shed 5 bases, with 18 bases lying between them. Written as DNA, the CDR3 is TGTGCCACCGAGGGGGTGGGCGGAAACGAGCAGTACTTC. Protein product: CATEGVGGNEQYF.

The chain carries TRBV5-1 and TRBJ1-1; D ambiguous. The CDR3 has 15 amino acids. V shed 2 bases and J shed 0 bases, with 11 bases lying between them. CDR1 and CDR2 from the germline V gene are SGHRS and YFSETQ. The CDR3 region has the DNA TGCGCCAGCAGCTTATCGGGAGCCATGAACACTGAAGCTTTCTTT. Encoded protein: CASSLSGAMNTEAFF.

This rearrangement joins TRBV30 to TRBJ1-6; maybe TRBD1 (6 bases). Trimming cost V 1 base and J 6 bases, with 10 bases left between them. Germline CDR1 and CDR2: GTSNPN and SVGIG (reference sequence). This CDR3 contains 14 residues. The CDR3 region is CAWSAGQPNSPLHF. The CDR3 DNA reads as TGTGCCTGGAGTGCAGGACAGCCTAATTCACCCCTCCACTTT. The complete variable domain, with remaining parts taken from reference TRBV30 and TRBJ1-6, reads SQTIHQWPATLVQPVGSPLSLECTVEGTSNPNLYWYRQAAGRGLQLLFYSVGIGQISSEVPQNLSASRPQDRQFILSSKKLLLSDSGFYLCAWSAGQPNSPLHFGNGTRLTVT.

This clone was seen once. V gene TRBV10-1 combines with J gene TRBJ2-3; 11 nucleotides agree with TRBD2. Germline trimming cut 5 bases from V and 2 bases from J; bases unmatched to any gene: 3. Per germline, CDR1 WNHNN and CDR2 SYGVQD (reference sequence). The CDR3 is made up of 15 amino acids. The DNA of the CDR3 is TGCGCCAGCAGTCGACTAGCGGGAAACACAGATACGCAGTATTTT. Translating it yields CASSRLAGNTDTQYF.

This clone was seen only once. This sequence joins TRBV5-1 and TRBJ1-5; possible D gene TRBD1, 6 bases. The V end was cut by 2 bases, the J end by 3 bases, with 15 bases between. The CDR3 covers 16 residues. Germline V gene sequence: CDR1 SGHRS, CDR2 YFSETQ. Here the CDR3 reads CASSFGGLGYNQPQHF. As DNA, the CDR3 is TGCGCCAGCAGCTTCGGGGGCCTGGGGTACAATCAGCCCCAGCATTTT.

A few counts support this clone. This chain links TRBV27 with TRBJ2-7, with 10 bases that match TRBD2. Germline V gene sequence: CDR1 MNHEY, CDR2 SMNVEV (reference sequence). This CDR3 has 18 residues. The junction had 12 bases not matched to a gene; V was cut back by 4 bases and J by 0 bases. The CDR3 nucleotides are TGTGCCAGCAGTTCAAGGTGGGGGGCTAGCGGGAGCTCCTACGAGCAGTACTTC. Protein: CASSSRWGASGSSYEQYF.